These 27 T cell receptor beta chains share one sample of origin, sequenced in a study of blood T cell repertoires in COVID-19. Generated by immunoSEQ multiplex PCR, the TCRdb table keeps only in-frame clones and is missing some. In the table there are fewer than 200,000 clones, 75% to 80% of which are singletons. The sample consisted of peripheral blood. Source of these receptors: a woman in her forties or fifties with active or convalescent COVID-19.

This chain uses TRBV27 with TRBJ1-5, with 11 nucleotides matching TRBD1. Per germline, CDR1 MNHEY and CDR2 SMNVEV (reference sequence). V was pared by 5 bases and J by 5 bases, with 8 bases of the junction left unmatched. The CDR3 sequence is 16 residues long. The CDR3, as DNA: TGTGCCAGCAGTCTAACCAGGACAGGGGGCCATCAGCCCCAGCATTTT. Translated: CASSLTRTGGHQPQHF.

This sequence joins TRBV4-3 and TRBJ1-3; D may be TRBD1 (5 bases). The CDR3 is 16 residues long. Trimming pared 0 bases from V and 3 bases from J, leaving 12 bases between. Per the germline V gene, CDR1 is LGHNA and CDR2 is YSLEER. This CDR3 is CASSQDLGDYGNTIYF. CDR3 DNA: TGCGCCAGCAGCCAAGATCTGGGGGACTATGGAAACACCATATATTTT.

This sequence joins TRBV15 and TRBJ2-5, with D perhaps TRBD2 (6 bases). Looked up from germline, CDR1 is LNHNV and CDR2 is YYDKDF (reference sequence). V was clipped by 0 bases and J by 2 bases, with 7 bases between them. The CDR3 has 14 amino acids. CDR3 protein: CATSRDAGQETQYF. DNA of the CDR3: TGTGCCACCAGCAGAGATGCGGGGCAAGAGACCCAGTACTTC.

The V and J genes are TRBV18 and TRBJ1-5; D possibly corresponds to TRBD1 (5 bases). The CDR3 has 14 residues. In germline, CDR1 is KGHSH, CDR2 LQKENI. The ends were cut back, 6 bases at V and 5 bases at J, with 14 bases in the middle. The CDR3 nucleotides are TGTGCCAGCTCCCCCGGGGGAAGTGATCAGCCCCAGCATTTT. Translated, it gives CASSPGGSDQPQHF.

The genes are TRBV7-6 and TRBJ1-5; perhaps TRBD1 as D (6 bases). The CDR3 has 17 amino acids. The ends were cut back, 5 bases at V and 0 bases at J, with 17 bases in the middle. CDR1 and CDR2 from the germline V gene are SGHVS and FNYEAQ. The CDR3: CASSQGQTQYSNQPQHF. The DNA for the CDR3 is TGTGCCAGCAGCCAAGGACAGACACAATATAGCAATCAGCCCCAGCATTTT.

This clone was seen a handful of times. This chain connects TRBV25-1 to TRBJ2-5; D unclear. CDR1 MGHDK and CDR2 SYGVNS come from the germline V gene. V shed 8 bases and J shed 3 bases, with 13 bases lying between them. CDR3 length: 13 residues. This CDR3 is CASAKNGEETQYF. For the CDR3, the DNA is TGTGCCAGCGCCAAGAACGGAGAAGAGACCCAGTACTTC.

J is TRBJ1-4 and V is TRBV10-3; 9 bases align to TRBD1. The ends lost 3 bases at V and 0 bases at J; junction bases unmatched: 5. This CDR3 has 17 amino acids. The germline V gene has CDR1 ENHRY and CDR2 SYGVKD. CDR3 in DNA: TGTGCCATCAGTGACCCGGGACAGGGAGCAACTAATGAAAAACTGTTTTTT. Amino acids: CAISDPGQGATNEKLFF.

The chain uses TRBV29-1 and TRBJ2-7; the match to TRBD1 covers 9 bases. Germline assignment: CDR1 SQVTM and CDR2 ANQGSEA. The length of the CDR3 is 11 residues. J was trimmed by 5 bases and V by 7 bases; bases with no gene match: 3. The CDR3 loop reads CSAGQGNEQYF. CDR3 DNA sequence: TGCAGCGCCGGACAGGGGAACGAGCAGTACTTC.

This sequence joins TRBV30 and TRBJ1-5; tentatively, D is TRBD1 (5 bases). The length of the CDR3 is 15 residues. Germline loops: CDR1 GTSNPN, CDR2 SVGIG (reference sequence). V was trimmed by 0 bases and J by 0 bases, leaving 9 bases between them. The chain's CDR3 is CAWSVGAYSNQPQHF. In DNA, the CDR3 is TGTGCCTGGAGTGTAGGGGCGTATAGCAATCAGCCCCAGCATTTT.

The chain has TRBV4-3 and TRBJ2-3; D gene uncertain. This CDR3 is 13 amino acids long. Trimming left V 0 bases short and J 6 bases short, with 7 bases between. Germline V gene data show CDR1 as LGHNA and CDR2 as YSLEER. CDR3 in amino acids: CASSQDFADTQYF. CDR3 coding DNA: TGCGCCAGCAGCCAAGATTTCGCGGATACGCAGTATTTT.

The chain carries TRBV7-6 and TRBJ1-2; no clear D gene. V lost 2 bases and J 4 bases, leaving 14 bases between the germline ends. The CDR3 covers 15 residues. Germline V gives CDR1 SGHVS, CDR2 FNYEAQ. The CDR3 here is CASSLRSGVSYGYTF. In DNA form, the CDR3 reads TGTGCCAGCAGCTTAAGGTCCGGGGTCAGCTATGGCTACACCTTC. The full variable domain, completed using reference TRBV7-6 and TRBJ1-2, is GAGVSQSPRYKVTKRGQDVALRCDPISGHVSLYWYRQALGQGPEFLTYFNYEAQQDKSGLPNDRFSAERPEGSISTLTIQRTEQRDSAMYRCASSLRSGVSYGYTFGSGTRLTVV.

In its sample, this clone was seen a few times. This chain uses TRBV5-5 with TRBJ1-1; D remains ambiguous. Between the trimmed V and J ends, which lost 4 bases and 0 bases, there was a span of 13 bases. The CDR3 totals 15 residues. CDR1 is SGHKS and CDR2 is YYEKEE in the germline V gene (reference sequence). The chain's CDR3 is CASSPAVNMNTEAFF. The CDR3 DNA reads TGTGCCAGCAGCCCCGCAGTGAACATGAACACTGAAGCTTTCTTT. The full variable domain, with the rest looked up from reference TRBV5-5 and TRBJ1-1, is DAGVTQSPTHLIKTRGQQVTLRCSPISGHKSVSWYQQVLGQGPQFIFQYYEKEERGRGNFPDRFSARQFPNYSSELNVNALLLGDSALYLCASSPAVNMNTEAFFGQGTRLTVV.

This clone was observed a few times. The chain uses TRBV18 and TRBJ2-7; D is possibly TRBD1 (6 bases). Germline lookup yields CDR1 KGHSH and CDR2 LQKENI. The germline V and J ends were trimmed by 2 bases and 8 bases, with 16 bases remaining between them. The CDR3 is 14 residues long. CDR3 coding DNA: TGTGCCAGCTCACCAGCGGAAGACAGGCGTAAGCAGTACTTC. It yields the protein CASSPAEDRRKQYF.

The chain links TRBV30 to TRBJ1-2, with 7 bases fitting TRBD1. Trimming removed 4 bases from V and 8 bases from J; junction bases left unmatched: 16. The CDR3 loop spans 15 amino acids. Germline CDR1 and CDR2: GTSNPN and SVGIG (reference sequence). This CDR3 reads CAWMWGRLRGRGYTF. CDR3 in DNA: TGTGCCTGGATGTGGGGCAGACTAAGGGGGCGAGGCTACACCTTC.

The V gene is TRBV6-5, the J gene TRBJ2-3; no reliable D call. Germline V gene data show CDR1 as MNHEY and CDR2 as SVGAGI. Trimming pared 4 bases from V and 4 bases from J, leaving 9 bases between. This CDR3 is 13 amino acids long. The CDR3 here is CASSLTESDTQYF. The DNA of the CDR3 is TGTGCCAGCAGTTTAACAGAATCAGATACGCAGTATTTT.

This rearrangement joins TRBV28 to TRBJ2-7; 8 bases align to TRBD1. Losses at the gene ends were 2 bases for V and 6 bases for J; bases not matched to a gene: 6. The CDR3 sequence is 14 residues long. Germline assignment: CDR1 MDHEN and CDR2 SYDVKM. The DNA of the CDR3 is TGTGCCAGCAGTTTAGGACAGGGTAGATCCGAGCAGTACTTC. Protein: CASSLGQGRSEQYF.

V is TRBV2 and J is TRBJ2-3, with D possibly TRBD1 on 5 matching bases. Trimming took off 6 bases at V and 0 bases at J, with 10 bases between the two ends. CDR1 and CDR2 from the germline V gene are SNHLY and FYNNEI. This CDR3 region has 14 residues. The DNA for the CDR3 is TGTGCCAGCAGCGCCCAGGGTAGCACAGATACGCAGTATTTT. It specifies CASSAQGSTDTQYF.

The chain has TRBV5-5 and TRBJ1-2, with D possibly matching TRBD1 (6 bases). Germline assignment: CDR1 SGHKS and CDR2 YYEKEE (reference sequence). CDR3 length: 14 amino acids. The ends were cut back, 4 bases at V and 4 bases at J, with 14 bases in the middle. CDR3 sequence (DNA): TGTGCCAGCAGCCGACAGGATGCCGGCTATGGCTACACCTTC. It yields the protein CASSRQDAGYGYTF.

The V gene is TRBV4-3, the J gene TRBJ2-2; 8 bases map to TRBD1. J lost 2 bases, V lost 4 bases, and 3 bases had no gene match. CDR3 length equals 15 residues. Germline CDR1 LGHNA, CDR2 YSLEER. CDR3 DNA: TGCGCCAGCAGCCCGGGACAGGCAAACACCGGGGAGCTGTTTTTT. This translates into CASSPGQANTGELFF.

The rearrangement links TRBV4-1 to TRBJ1-4; possibly TRBD1 for D (5 bases). The germline V and J ends were trimmed by 1 base and 4 bases, with 10 bases remaining between them. Germline-derived CDR1 and CDR2 are MGHRA and YSYEKL. CDR3 length equals 15 residues. The CDR3 nucleotides are TGCGCCAGCAGCCAAGGGGCGGGGGGTAATGAAAAACTGTTTTTT. It codes for CASSQGAGGNEKLFF.

This clone was seen only a few times. The chain recombines TRBV15 with TRBJ1-4; 7 positions match TRBD1. The CDR3 totals 14 residues. Germline V CDR1 and CDR2: LNHNV, YYDKDF (reference sequence). J was trimmed by 4 bases and V by 3 bases; bases with no gene match: 2. The CDR3 loop reads CATSRGQLNEKLFF. The CDR3 nucleotides are TGTGCCACCAGCAGGGGACAGCTTAATGAAAAACTGTTTTTT.

The chain is built from TRBV27 and TRBJ2-2, with TRBD2 matching over 7 bases. This CDR3 comprises 14 residues. The junction had 4 bases not matched to a gene; V was cut back by 3 bases and J by 6 bases. Germline CDR1 is MNHEY and CDR2 is SMNVEV (reference sequence). The DNA for the CDR3 is TGTGCCAGCAGTTTCGCTCTAGCGGCCGGGGAGCTGTTTTTT. This encodes CASSFALAAGELFF.

The rearrangement uses TRBV12-3 or TRBV12-4 and TRBJ2-5, with 7 nucleotides matching TRBD1. The CDR3 spans 12 residues. The junction had 2 bases not matched to a gene; V was cut back by 6 bases and J by 4 bases. The CDR3 protein is CASRPGGETQYF. The DNA of the CDR3 is TGTGCCAGCAGACCAGGGGGAGAGACCCAGTACTTC.

V gene TRBV7-2 combines with J gene TRBJ2-7; TRBD2 is a possible D gene (5 bases). The V end lost 1 base, the J end lost 4 bases, and 11 bases lay between the germline ends. The CDR3 is made up of 14 amino acids. Germline V gives CDR1 SGHTA, CDR2 FQGNSA. The CDR3 DNA follows: TGTGCCAGCAGCTTAGAGCTCTGGGAGTACGAGCAGTACTTC. Protein sequence: CASSLELWEYEQYF.

The V and J genes are TRBV6-2 or TRBV6-3 and TRBJ1-2; 7 bases agree with TRBD1. Trimming at V came to 4 bases and at J to 6 bases, leaving 11 bases not matched to a gene. CDR3 length: 15 residues. Germline V gene sequence: CDR1 MNHEY, CDR2 SVGEGT. DNA for the CDR3: TGTGCCAGCAGTTCCATCTTGACAGGGTTTGATGGCTACACCTTC. Amino acids: CASSSILTGFDGYTF.

V and J are TRBV3-1 (or the pseudogene TRBV3-2) and TRBJ2-5, with TRBD2 identical over 7 bases. The trim removed 1 base at V and 5 bases at J, leaving 7 bases unmatched. From germline, CDR1 is LGHDT and CDR2 YNNKEL (reference sequence). The CDR3 spans 15 residues. CDR3 DNA sequence: TGTGCCAGCAGCCAAGGGCGGGAGTGGGTGGAGACCCAGTACTTC. Translation gives CASSQGREWVETQYF.

The chain joins TRBV7-3 to TRBJ1-1, with 7 bases identical to TRBD1. The V gene end was trimmed by 6 bases and the J gene end by 4 bases; junction bases not matched to a gene: 11. Germline values: CDR1 SGHTA, CDR2 FQGTGA. The CDR3 loop spans 15 amino acids. For the CDR3, the DNA is TGTGCCAGCAGAACCCGCGAGGGGGCCTCCACTGAAGCTTTCTTT. Protein: CASRTREGASTEAFF.